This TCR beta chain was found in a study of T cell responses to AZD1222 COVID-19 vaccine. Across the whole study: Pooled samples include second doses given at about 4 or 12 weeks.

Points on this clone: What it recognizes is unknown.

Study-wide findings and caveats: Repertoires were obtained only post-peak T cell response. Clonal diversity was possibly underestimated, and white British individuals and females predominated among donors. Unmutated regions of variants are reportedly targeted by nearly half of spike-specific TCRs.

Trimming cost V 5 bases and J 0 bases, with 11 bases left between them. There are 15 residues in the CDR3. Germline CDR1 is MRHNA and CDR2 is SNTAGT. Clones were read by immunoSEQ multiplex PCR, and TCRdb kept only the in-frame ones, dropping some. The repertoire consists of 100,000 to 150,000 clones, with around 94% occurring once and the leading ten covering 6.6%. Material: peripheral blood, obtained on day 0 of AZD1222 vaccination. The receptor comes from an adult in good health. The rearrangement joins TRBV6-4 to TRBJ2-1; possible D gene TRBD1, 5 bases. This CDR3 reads CASSLHGASYNEQFF. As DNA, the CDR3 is TGTGCCAGCAGTTTGCATGGGGCCTCCTACAATGAGCAGTTCTTC.